The rows below give T cell receptor beta chains drawn from one sample of a study of blood T cell repertoires in COVID-19. The repertoire was sequenced with immunoSEQ multiplex PCR; TCRdb's copy has only in-frame clones and lacks some. The profile shows approximately 240,000 clones, over 75% of them singletons. Sequencing was performed on PBMCs or T cells enriched from blood (not recorded which). These receptors were taken from a woman aged 18 to 35 in a cohort exposed to, infected with or recovered from COVID-19 (not recorded which). Each CDR3 is given with its conserved first and last residue.

CDR3 | J | V
CASSLQGHEQFF | TRBJ2-1 | TRBV28
CASSPGGLPYEQYF | TRBJ2-7 | TRBV7-2
CSVILSGTQYF | TRBJ2-5 | TRBV29-1
CASSLITSAVGELFF | TRBJ2-2 | TRBV7-9
CASSEMLQGDQPQHF | TRBJ1-5 | TRBV2
CASSHRLAGQETQYF | TRBJ2-5 | TRBV7-9
CASSQTSGNEQFF | TRBJ2-1 | TRBV3-1/TRBV3-2
CASSTWDWGDDEQYF | TRBJ2-7 | TRBV7-9
CASSGTGAGEQYF | TRBJ2-7 | TRBV10-1
CASSSTGGNGYTF | TRBJ1-2 | TRBV7-3
CASSQAAGVGNTIYF | TRBJ1-3 | TRBV2
CASRGLAGGSSYNEQFF | TRBJ2-1 | TRBV2
CASSFGQGTRAEISEQFF | TRBJ2-1 | TRBV11-3
CASSLTGAQNEKLFF | TRBJ1-4 | TRBV6-6
CATSDYRDQPQHF | TRBJ1-5 | TRBV24-1
CASSPGEGSNQPQHF | TRBJ1-5 | TRBV3-1/TRBV3-2
CARAGQMTEAFF | TRBJ1-1 | TRBV2